The present entry profiles one TCR beta chain with its context. This clone was observed a handful of times. Its antigen specificity is not known. No base-level quality is on record; no much larger clone is a single base apart. From each donor, a single peripheral blood sample of about 100 mL on average was drawn into heparinised tubes. A BD FACSAria II was used to sort naive, central memory, regulatory and stem cell-like memory CD4+ T cells with a panel that included CD45RO, CCR7, CD25, CD127, CD95 and CD27. All sorted populations exceeded 95% purity. PBMCs were isolated immediately by Lymphoprep density gradient centrifugation and stained directly without culture. Samples were stained and sorted in pairs, with one healthy donor and one patient per experiment, so that batch effects were minimized. The entire amount of isolated RNA was reverse transcribed using the High Capacity cDNA Reverse Transcription Kit, so the sequenced TCRB transcripts were expressed ones. Deep immunoSEQ sequencing was applied to naive, central memory and regulatory T cell samples, giving an average of around 3.8 million total reads per sample. After sorted cells were lysed in RLT buffer, RNA was extracted with DNase-treated RNeasy Micro or Mini kits, with the choice depending on cell number. Each cell subset was processed on its own to prevent cross-contamination, while patient and healthy donor samples were processed together. Using the immunoSEQ multiplex PCR, TCRB sequences were amplified from cDNA into 87-bp fragments spanning the CDR3 region. Sequencing of the amplicons was performed on the Illumina HiSeq platform. In the source study's methods: Synthetic template baselines were used to correct PCR bias computationally, reads within Hamming distance 2 were collapsed, and singletons that could not be merged were discarded. Reads were aligned against IMGT to assign V, D and J genes, CDR3 length and insertions or deletions at six rearrangement sites. Within each subset, clonotype counts were normalized to the number of sorted cells before true diversity and Gini coefficients were calculated with the tcR R package. Repertoire sharing was quantified using the overlap coefficient calculated on TCRB nucleotide sequences. TCRdb provides this immuneACCESS table in a form limited to in-frame rearrangements. Some clones are lacking; in checked studies, under half of them reflect an unresolved V gene, and why the rest are absent is not known. From that table come the V and J calls and clone size; the DNA was used to work out D and trimming. This sample gives roughly 180,000 clones in total; about 13% of them show up just once. About 0.66% of the sample goes to the ten largest clones.

There are 14 amino acids in the CDR3, from cysteine to phenylalanine inclusive. Only CDR3 DNA is held: 42 bases, read in frame from base 1. V is reduced by 4 bases and J by 1 base, leaving a spacing of 10 bases between them. CDR1 ENHRY and CDR2 SYGVKD were looked up in the germline V gene. The source of the sample is a study of beta chain features in type 1 diabetes (dated by TCRdb to about 2018). Regarding the complete study: Mean age, gender distribution, total cell number and subset yield were not different between patients and healthy donors. A total of 85 million to 140 million sorted cells were examined across all samples, and a strong correlation was observed between cell number per subset and RNA yield. The study compared TCRB repertoires of sorted circulating CD4+ T cell subsets between recently diagnosed type 1 diabetes patients and matched healthy donors. Regulatory and stem cell-like memory subsets were isolated from only 8 patients and roughly 8 healthy donors, whereas naive and central memory subsets came from all 30 or so donors. Overall study results and their limits: At VDJ recombination sites, type 1 diabetes patients had fewer insertions and more deleted nucleotides, which implies abnormalities in thymic rearrangement. Because cDNA was sequenced instead of genomic DNA, activated cells with high expression could be over-represented, although the groups did not differ in activation or CD3 levels. A moderate but significant shortening of TCRB CDR3 length was observed in type 1 diabetes patients in all four CD4+ subsets. Naive, central memory and regulatory TCRB repertoires appeared to be more alike among patients than among healthy donors. HLA sub-analyses involved small numbers of individuals, so any influence of HLA type on TCRB rearrangement remained unresolved. Shorter templates might have been favored by PCR, but patient and control samples were amplified and corrected together, so both groups would have been affected equally by any skew.

The TCR was taken from a woman aged 18-29 years in good health. Recombination joined TRBV10-3 with TRBJ1-1; a tentative D call is TRBD1 (6 bases match). Specimen: central memory CD4+ T cells from blood. The nucleotide sequence is TGTGCCATCAGTGCCCAGGGGACGAACACTGAAGCTTTCTTT. The translation is CAISAQGTNTEAFF.